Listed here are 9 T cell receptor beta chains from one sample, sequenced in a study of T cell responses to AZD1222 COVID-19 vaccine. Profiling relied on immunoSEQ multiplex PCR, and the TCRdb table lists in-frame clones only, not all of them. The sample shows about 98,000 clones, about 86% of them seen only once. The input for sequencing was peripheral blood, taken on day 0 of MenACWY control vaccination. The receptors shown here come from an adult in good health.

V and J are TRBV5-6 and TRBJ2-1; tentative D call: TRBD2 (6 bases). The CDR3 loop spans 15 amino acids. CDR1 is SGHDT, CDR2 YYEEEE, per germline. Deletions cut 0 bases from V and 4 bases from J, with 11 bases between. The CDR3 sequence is CASSLGPGVYNEQFF. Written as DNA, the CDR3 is TGTGCCAGCAGCTTGGGACCGGGGGTGTACAATGAGCAGTTCTTC.

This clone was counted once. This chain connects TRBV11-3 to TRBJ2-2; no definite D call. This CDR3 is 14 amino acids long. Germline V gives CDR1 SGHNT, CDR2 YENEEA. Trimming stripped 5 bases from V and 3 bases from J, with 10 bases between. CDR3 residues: CASSLTAYTGELFF. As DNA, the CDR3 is TGTGCCAGCAGCCTAACAGCTTACACCGGGGAGCTGTTTTTT.

CDR3 region: CASRLKLGPQETQYF. The DNA of the CDR3 is TGTGCCAGCAGGCTTAAATTGGGGCCCCAAGAGACCCAGTACTTC. This chain uses TRBV2 with TRBJ2-5; a possible D gene is TRBD1 (5 bases). This CDR3 region has 15 residues. The V and J ends lost 6 bases and 1 base respectively, with 15 bases between them. Germline V gives CDR1 SNHLY, CDR2 FYNNEI. Looking up the rest from reference TRBV2 and TRBJ2-5 gives the full variable domain: EPEVTQTPSHQVTQMGQEVILRCVPISNHLYFYWYRQILGQKVEFLVSFYNNEISEKSEIFDDQFSVERPDGSNFTLKIRSTKLEDSAMYFCASRLKLGPQETQYFGPGTRLLVL.

The CDR3: CASSLEGGANTGELFF. DNA of the CDR3: TGTGCCAGCAGCTTAGAAGGGGGAGCGAACACCGGGGAGCTGTTTTTT. The genes are TRBV11-2 and TRBJ2-2, with D tentatively TRBD1 (6 bases). The CDR3 spans 16 residues. Per the germline V gene, CDR1 is SGHAT and CDR2 is FQNNGV. Deletions cut 0 bases from V and 0 bases from J, with 8 bases between.

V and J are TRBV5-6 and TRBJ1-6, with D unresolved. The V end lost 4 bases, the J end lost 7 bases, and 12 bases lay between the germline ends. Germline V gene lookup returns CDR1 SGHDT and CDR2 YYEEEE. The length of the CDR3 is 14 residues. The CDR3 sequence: CASSPPGRNSPLHF. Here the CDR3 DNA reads TGTGCCAGCAGCCCGCCCGGGCGGAATTCACCCCTCCACTTT.

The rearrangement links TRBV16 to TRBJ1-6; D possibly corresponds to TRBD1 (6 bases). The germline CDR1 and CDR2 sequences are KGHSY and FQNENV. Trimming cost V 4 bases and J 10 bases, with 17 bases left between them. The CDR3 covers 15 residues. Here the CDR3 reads CASSPRNRENSPLHF. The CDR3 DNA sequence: TGTGCCAGCAGCCCCCGAAACAGGGAGAACTCACCCCTCCACTTT. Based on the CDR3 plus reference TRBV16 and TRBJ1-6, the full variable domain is GEEVAQTPKHLVRGEGQKAKLYCAPIKGHSYVFWYQQVLKNEFKFLISFQNENVFDETGMPKERFSAKCLPNSPCSLEIQATKLEDSAVYFCASSPRNRENSPLHFGNGTRLTVT.

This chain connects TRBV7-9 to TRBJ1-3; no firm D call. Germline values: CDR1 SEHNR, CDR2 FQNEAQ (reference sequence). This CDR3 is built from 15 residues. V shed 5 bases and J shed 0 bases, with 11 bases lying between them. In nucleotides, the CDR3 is TGTGCCAGCAGCCCCGTGTGGAGCTCTGGAAACACCATATATTTT. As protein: CASSPVWSSGNTIYF.

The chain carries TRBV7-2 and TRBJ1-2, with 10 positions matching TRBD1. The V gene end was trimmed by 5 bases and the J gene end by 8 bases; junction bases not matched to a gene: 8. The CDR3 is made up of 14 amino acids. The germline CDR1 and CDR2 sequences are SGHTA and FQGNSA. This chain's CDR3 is CASSTGQGTMGYTF. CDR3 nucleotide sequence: TGTGCCAGCAGCACGGGACAGGGGACTATGGGCTACACCTTC.

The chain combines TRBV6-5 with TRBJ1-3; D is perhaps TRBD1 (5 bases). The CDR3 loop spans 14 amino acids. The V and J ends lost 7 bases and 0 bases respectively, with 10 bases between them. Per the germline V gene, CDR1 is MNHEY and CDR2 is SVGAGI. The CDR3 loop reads CASKDSISGNTIYF. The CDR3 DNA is TGTGCCAGCAAAGACAGTATCTCTGGAAACACCATATATTTT.